This T cell receptor beta chain emerged from a study of blood T cells in healthy people across ages. CDR3 size: 15 residues. V lost 5 bases and J lost 0, with 14 bases in between. Per germline, CDR1 SEHNR and CDR2 FQNEAQ (reference sequence). With a J-beta primer mix and a sample-barcoded 5' primer, a second PCR ran roughly 7 to 11 cycles. MiXCR, applied by TCRdb to the 5' RACE reads, yields one record per CDR3 protein. The table lists more than 900,000 distinct CDR3 sequences, 25% to 30% of them singletons. Another study also made use of these data, one on T cells of mothers and their children. That study adds: Slightly, though not significantly, more overlap was seen in related than in unrelated mother-child pairs.

The sequenced material came from blood. The receptor was isolated from a woman between 40 and 50 years old in good health. The chain joins TRBV7-9 to TRBJ2-7; D is unresolved. CDR3 nucleotides: TGTGCCAGCAGCCCTAGTGGTATGAGCTCCTACGAGCAGTACTTC. This gives the protein CASSPSGMSSYEQYF.